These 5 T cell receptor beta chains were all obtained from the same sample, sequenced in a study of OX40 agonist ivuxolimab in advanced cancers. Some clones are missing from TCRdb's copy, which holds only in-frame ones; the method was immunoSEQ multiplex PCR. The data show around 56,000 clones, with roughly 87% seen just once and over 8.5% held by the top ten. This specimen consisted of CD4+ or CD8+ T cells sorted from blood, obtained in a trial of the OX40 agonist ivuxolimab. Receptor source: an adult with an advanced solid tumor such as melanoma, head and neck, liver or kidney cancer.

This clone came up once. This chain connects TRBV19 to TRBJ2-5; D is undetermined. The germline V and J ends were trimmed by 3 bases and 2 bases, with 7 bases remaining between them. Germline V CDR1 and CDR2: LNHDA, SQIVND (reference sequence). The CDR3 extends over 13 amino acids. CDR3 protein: CASSMAQQETQYF. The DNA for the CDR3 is TGTGCCAGTAGTATGGCACAACAAGAGACCCAGTACTTC.

The CDR3 DNA reads as TGTGCCAGCAGCTTTTTTGAAAGTGGCTACACCTTC. Protein product: CASSFFESGYTF. This sequence joins TRBV7-9 and TRBJ1-2, with D hard to call. V gave up 3 bases and J gave up 7 bases, with 9 bases separating them. CDR3 length: 12 amino acids. The germline CDR1 and CDR2 sequences are SEHNR and FQNEAQ (reference sequence).

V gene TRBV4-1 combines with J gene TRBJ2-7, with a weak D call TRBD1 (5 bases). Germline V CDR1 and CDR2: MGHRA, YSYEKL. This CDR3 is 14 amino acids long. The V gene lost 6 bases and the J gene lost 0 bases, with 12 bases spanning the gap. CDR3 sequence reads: CASSPGHPSYEQYV. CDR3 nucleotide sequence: TGCGCCAGCAGTCCAGGACACCCCTCCTACGAGCAGTACGTC.

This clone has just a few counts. The CDR3 coding sequence is TGCGCCAGCAGCTTGTTGGACAGTTTTGATTCACCCCTCCACTTT. The encoded protein is CASSLLDSFDSPLHF. This chain connects TRBV5-1 to TRBJ1-6; maybe TRBD1 (6 bases). The CDR3 is 15 residues long. Trimming cost V 1 base and J 8 bases, with 13 bases left between them. In germline, CDR1 is SGHRS, CDR2 YFSETQ.

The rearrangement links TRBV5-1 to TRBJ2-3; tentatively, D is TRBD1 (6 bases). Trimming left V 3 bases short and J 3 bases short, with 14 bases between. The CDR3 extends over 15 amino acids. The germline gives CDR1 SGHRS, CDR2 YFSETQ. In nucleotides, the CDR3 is TGCGCCAGCAGCTATATCCAGGGGACAACAGATACGCAGTATTTT. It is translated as CASSYIQGTTDTQYF.